The 7 T cell receptor beta chains below all came from one sample that was sequenced in a study of blood T cell repertoires in COVID-19. Some clones are missing from TCRdb's copy, which holds only in-frame ones; the method was immunoSEQ multiplex PCR. This sample has roughly 220,000 clones, with 84% found just once. Sequencing input: PBMCs or T cells enriched from blood (not recorded which). These receptors all stem from a woman in her forties who had recovered from COVID-19.

This clone was seen a single time. The chain joins TRBV6-5 to TRBJ2-7, with D possibly being TRBD1 (6 bases). Looked up from germline, CDR1 is MNHEY and CDR2 is SVGAGI. CDR3 size: 15 residues. The V end lost 0 bases, the J end lost 3 bases, and 12 bases lay between the germline ends. CDR3 in amino acids: CASSYSLGQFYEQYF. CDR3 coding DNA: TGTGCCAGCAGTTACTCCCTTGGACAGTTCTACGAGCAGTACTTC.

The chain joins TRBV7-9 to TRBJ1-6; maybe TRBD1 (5 bases). This CDR3 comprises 15 residues. Germline CDR1 is SEHNR and CDR2 is FQNEAQ (reference sequence). V lost 2 bases and J 9 bases, leaving 14 bases between the germline ends. The CDR3 loop reads CASSLLGQGSSPLHF. The CDR3, as DNA: TGTGCCAGCAGCTTACTGGGTCAGGGAAGTTCACCCCTCCACTTT.

This rearrangement joins TRBV12-3 or TRBV12-4 to TRBJ2-1; D perhaps matches TRBD1 (5 bases). The V and J ends lost 3 bases and 10 bases respectively, with 10 bases between them. The CDR3 runs 12 residues. CDR3 residues: CASSFREREQFF. DNA for the CDR3: TGTGCCAGCAGTTTCAGGGAACGGGAGCAGTTCTTC.

The rearrangement links TRBV24-1 to TRBJ2-3; TRBD1 aligns across 11 bases. Germline values: CDR1 KGHDR, CDR2 SFDVKD. This CDR3 comprises 18 residues. V shed 7 bases and J 1 base; nucleotides not matched to a gene: 12. The CDR3 is CATSGTGGSLAGTDTQYF. The CDR3 DNA sequence: TGTGCCACCAGCGGGACAGGGGGATCTCTAGCGGGCACAGATACGCAGTATTTT.

The rearrangement uses TRBV12-5 and TRBJ1-1, with 9 bases fitting TRBD1. This CDR3 region has 15 residues. Trimming removed 1 base from V and 4 bases from J; junction bases left unmatched: 4. CDR1 and CDR2 from the germline V gene are LGHNT and FRNRAP. Written as DNA, the CDR3 is TGTGCTAGTGGTTTGGACACGGACAGGGGCACTGAAGCTTTCTTT. It yields the protein CASGLDTDRGTEAFF.

The chain combines TRBV3-1 (or the pseudogene TRBV3-2) with TRBJ1-6; 7 positions match TRBD1. Trimming cost V 2 bases and J 9 bases; bases outside gene matches: 4. Germline-derived CDR1 and CDR2 are LGHDT and YNNKEL (reference sequence). This CDR3 region has 14 residues. This CDR3 is CASSQPGQSSPLHF. The DNA of the CDR3 is TGTGCCAGCAGCCAACCGGGACAGAGTTCACCCCTCCACTTT.

This clone was counted a single time. CDR3 sequence: CASSYSRSSPLHF. The DNA of the CDR3 is TGTGCCAGCAGTTATTCCCGTAGCTCACCCCTCCACTTT. The chain links TRBV7-8 to TRBJ1-6; no firm D call. V gave up 6 bases and J gave up 10 bases, with 13 bases separating them. The CDR3 runs 13 residues. Germline lookup yields CDR1 SGHVS and CDR2 FQNEAQ.